A single TCR beta chain is shown here with its context. Its matching antigen is unknown. These data belong to a study of CD8 T cells in ankylosing spondylitis. Broader study findings: Made up of under 10 highly homologous variants, a TCR beta motif appeared characteristic of ankylosing spondylitis blood. Disease-linked clones were reportedly significantly enriched in matched ankylosing spondylitis synovial fluid. Certain motif variants had earlier appeared in reactive arthritis synovial fluid and blood.

MiXCR, applied by TCRdb to the 5' RACE reads, yields one record per CDR3 protein. The sample records more than 650,000 distinct CDR3 sequences, 12% being singletons. The junction had 11 bases not matched to a gene; V was cut back by 7 bases and J by 10 bases. The CDR3 totals 15 residues. Germline CDR1 reads MNHEY; CDR2 reads SMNVEV (reference sequence). V is TRBV27 and J is TRBJ1-6; 9 positions match TRBD1. The sequencing input was blood, either unsorted or a sorted T cell fraction (not recorded which). The receptor comes from a male donor with ankylosing spondylitis. The CDR3 nucleotides are TGTGCCAGCACCCCACTGGACAGGGGAGAATCACCCCTCCACTTT. Its translation: CASTPLDRGESPLHF.